A single sample is the source of the 28 T cell receptor beta chains below, sequenced in a study of shared clonotypes between healthy human individuals. The protocol was immunoSEQ multiplex PCR, while the TCRdb copy is restricted to in-frame clones and leaves out a portion. The repertoire holds over 950,000 clones, 60% to 85% seen once, with roughly 0.83% in the top ten. Sequencing was carried out using memory CD4+ T cells from PBMCs. The subset: CD45RA-negative fraction. The receptors were gathered from a young man in good health. Some clones in this sample may be carry-over from other donors' samples.

The V gene is TRBV28, the J gene TRBJ1-1; 7 nucleotides line up with TRBD1. Germline loops: CDR1 MDHEN, CDR2 SYDVKM. Trimming took 6 bases from V and 2 from J; bases not matched to a gene: 9. This CDR3 is 15 amino acids long. The CDR3 DNA is TGTGCCAGCAGCGATCGATCAGGGGGTAACACTGAAGCTTTCTTT. Translating it yields CASSDRSGGNTEAFF.

The chain uses TRBV4-3 and TRBJ2-6; D is uncertain. V dropped 11 bases and J dropped 3 bases, with 20 bases sitting between them. Germline V gives CDR1 LGHNA, CDR2 YSLEER. The CDR3 runs to 16 residues. The CDR3 DNA reads as TGCGCCGCAGGCCGGACCGCCCCGAGTGGGGCCAACGTCCTGACTTTC. Its translation is CAAGRTAPSGANVLTF.

V usage is TRBV7-9 and J usage is TRBJ2-1; 9 bases are shared with TRBD2. CDR1 and CDR2 from the germline V gene are SEHNR and FQNEAQ (reference sequence). The CDR3 spans 17 residues. Trimming at V came to 5 bases and at J to 8 bases, leaving 16 bases not matched to a gene. CDR3 amino acids: CASSPPIGREGRDEQFF. Here the CDR3 DNA reads TGTGCCAGCAGCCCCCCCATCGGGCGGGAGGGCCGAGATGAGCAGTTCTTC.

The V and J genes are TRBV9 and TRBJ2-7; a possible D gene is TRBD2 (7 bases). V lost 4 bases and J lost 3, with 17 bases in between. CDR3 length equals 15 residues. The germline V gene has CDR1 SGDLS and CDR2 YYNGEE. The CDR3 region is CASSPGGGIGYEQYF. For the CDR3, the DNA is TGTGCCAGCAGCCCGGGGGGCGGGATAGGCTACGAGCAGTACTTC. The variable domain in full, completed from reference TRBV9 and TRBJ2-7, reads DSGVTQTPKHLITATGQRVTLRCSPRSGDLSVYWYQQSLDQGLQFLIQYYNGEERAKGNILERFSAQQFPDLHSELNLSSLELGDSALYFCASSPGGGIGYEQYFGPGTRLTVT.

This clone was detected once. CDR3 in amino acids: CASSVMGDNNQPQHF. CDR3 sequence (DNA): TGTGCCAGCAGTGTAATGGGGGATAACAATCAGCCCCAGCATTTT. V is TRBV2 and J is TRBJ1-5, with a possible D match to TRBD1 (5 bases). V was clipped by 4 bases and J by 3 bases, with 13 bases between them. CDR3 size: 15 residues. Germline V CDR1 and CDR2: SNHLY, FYNNEI.

The count of this clone is one. V and J are TRBV4-1 and TRBJ2-7; D call uncertain. Germline lookup yields CDR1 MGHRA and CDR2 YSYEKL. The CDR3 runs to 16 residues. V shed 2 bases and J shed 0 bases, with 14 bases lying between them. As DNA, the CDR3 is TGCGCCAGCAGCCAAATGGCCCTGTTGAGCTCCTACGAGCAGTACTTC. Amino acids: CASSQMALLSSYEQYF.

This chain links TRBV18 with TRBJ2-7, with D possibly being TRBD2 (6 bases). CDR3 length equals 12 residues. V dropped 6 bases and J dropped 5 bases, with 11 bases sitting between them. The V gene's germline CDR1 is KGHSH and CDR2 LQKENI. The CDR3 loop reads CASSFSGDEQYF. The CDR3 coding sequence is TGTGCCAGCTCCTTCTCGGGAGACGAGCAGTACTTC.

This chain uses TRBV4-1 with TRBJ2-5; 9 bases agree with TRBD1. With V trimmed by 6 bases and J by 4 bases, 12 bases remained unmatched. The CDR3 sequence is 16 residues long. The germline CDR1 and CDR2 sequences are MGHRA and YSYEKL. CDR3 amino acids: CASSRTQDRGGETQYF. In DNA, the CDR3 is TGCGCCAGCAGTCGGACCCAGGACAGGGGAGGAGAGACCCAGTACTTC.

This clone was counted between two and nine times. The same CDR3 arises from other DNA sequences in this sample as well. This rearrangement joins TRBV28 to TRBJ1-6; D is possibly TRBD1 (6 bases). Deletions cut 6 bases from V and 2 bases from J, with 11 bases between. The V gene's germline CDR1 is MDHEN and CDR2 SYDVKM. CDR3 length: 15 residues. CDR3 DNA: TGTGCCAGCAGGCCCCAGGGGACCTATAATTCACCCCTCCACTTT. Its translation is CASRPQGTYNSPLHF.

With regard to this clone: This specimen includes other DNA sequences encoding the same CDR3. V usage is TRBV28 and J usage is TRBJ2-6, with D tentatively TRBD2 (6 bases). The germline V and J ends were trimmed by 6 bases and 4 bases, with 10 bases remaining between them. The length of the CDR3 is 14 residues. CDR1 and CDR2 from the germline V gene are MDHEN and SYDVKM. As DNA, the CDR3 is TGTGCCAGCAGCCGGGGGTCGGGGGCCAACGTCCTGACTTTC. Protein sequence: CASSRGSGANVLTF.

This clone was detected only a few times. This chain links TRBV5-4 with TRBJ1-2; D call uncertain. Germline V gene sequence: CDR1 SGHNT, CDR2 YYREEE (reference sequence). With 1 base removed from V and 8 bases from J, the gap between germline ends came to 9 bases. The CDR3 is 12 residues long. The CDR3 sequence: CASSLTGTGYTF. The CDR3 region has the DNA TGTGCCAGCAGCTTGACCGGCACGGGCTACACCTTC. The variable domain in full, with the rest retrieved from reference TRBV5-4 and TRBJ1-2, is ETGVTQSPTHLIKTRGQQVTLRCSSQSGHNTVSWYQQALGQGPQFIFQYYREEENGRGNFPPRFSGLQFPNYSSELNVNALELDDSALYLCASSLTGTGYTFGSGTRLTVV.

The CDR3 spells CASSLAWGAAEAFF. CDR3 coding DNA: TGTGCCAGCAGCTTAGCGTGGGGGGCTGCTGAAGCTTTCTTT. The chain has TRBV11-2 and TRBJ1-1, with a tentative D call TRBD1 (6 bases). This CDR3 region has 14 residues. Germline lookup yields CDR1 SGHAT and CDR2 FQNNGV. Trimming removed 1 base at V and 6 bases at J, with 12 bases between.

In this sample, this clone turned up once. The rearrangement uses TRBV9 and TRBJ2-7; D could derive from TRBD1 or TRBD2 (6 bases each). Germline lookup yields CDR1 SGDLS and CDR2 YYNGEE. Trimming stripped 4 bases from V and 1 base from J, with 18 bases between. This CDR3 spans 16 amino acids. The CDR3 region has the DNA TGTGCCAGCAGCCAAGGCATCCGGAGGGGGTCCTACGAGCAGTACTTC. Encoded protein: CASSQGIRRGSYEQYF.

This clone was seen more than once but under ten times. The chain links TRBV5-1 to TRBJ2-3; 13 bases are a match to TRBD2. J gave up 2 bases and V 3 bases, and 3 bases lay outside the gene matches. Per germline, CDR1 SGHRS and CDR2 YFSETQ. The CDR3 sequence is 16 residues long. The CDR3 reads CASSSGLAGYTDTQYF. The CDR3 region has the DNA TGCGCCAGCAGCTCGGGACTAGCGGGGTACACAGATACGCAGTATTTT.

The V gene is TRBV7-9, the J gene TRBJ1-4; maybe TRBD1 (5 bases). Germline V CDR1 and CDR2: SEHNR, FQNEAQ (reference sequence). Trimming took 1 base from V and 7 from J, leaving 19 bases between them. CDR3 length: 17 amino acids. CDR3 sequence reads: CASSLGQGGVWAEKLFF. CDR3 sequence (DNA): TGTGCCAGCAGCTTAGGGCAGGGTGGGGTCTGGGCTGAAAAACTGTTTTTT.

In the case of this clone: Just one base apart from a much larger clone, this may be a read error. The V and J genes are TRBV28 and TRBJ2-7, with D unresolved. Germline-derived CDR1 and CDR2 are MDHEN and SYDVKM. CDR3 size: 14 residues. CDR3 in DNA: TGTGCCAGCAGTTTAATGAAGTTTTACAGCGAGCAGTGCTTC. It is translated as CASSLMKFYSEQCF.

The chain uses TRBV9 and TRBJ2-7, with D possibly matching TRBD2 (6 bases). V dropped 10 bases and J dropped 3 bases, with 23 bases sitting between them. Germline V lookup: CDR1 SGDLS, CDR2 YYNGEE. This CDR3 comprises 15 residues. The CDR3 sequence is CAYNGGDLRDYEQYF. The CDR3 DNA reads as TGTGCCTACAACGGAGGGGACCTACGAGACTACGAGCAGTACTTC.

The rearrangement links TRBV5-6 to TRBJ2-5; the D is unclear. Per germline, CDR1 SGHDT and CDR2 YYEEEE. The V and J ends lost 0 bases and 2 bases respectively, with 8 bases between them. The CDR3 sequence is 14 residues long. In DNA form, the CDR3 reads TGTGCCAGCAGCTTGGATGTCCGTCAAGAGACCCAGTACTTC. Residues: CASSLDVRQETQYF.

The chain couples TRBV18 to TRBJ2-7, with D unresolved. Germline CDR1 KGHSH, CDR2 LQKENI. Trimming took off 2 bases at V and 4 bases at J, with 12 bases between the two ends. There are 14 residues in the CDR3. The DNA of the CDR3 is TGTGCCAGCTCACCATCAGACGGAAGGTACGAGCAGTACTTC. This encodes CASSPSDGRYEQYF.

This rearrangement joins TRBV9 to TRBJ2-5, with 15 positions matching TRBD2. The CDR3 is 19 amino acids. Germline V lookup: CDR1 SGDLS, CDR2 YYNGEE. V lost 0 bases, J lost 5 bases, and 11 bases stayed unmatched. The DNA of the CDR3 is TGTGCCAGCAGCGTAGGCGTGGGACTAGCGGGAGGAGGCGGGGAGACCCAGTACTTC. Its translation: CASSVGVGLAGGGGETQYF.

This chain links TRBV13 with TRBJ1-2; TRBD1 matches at 8 bases. CDR1 and CDR2 (germline): PRHDT, FYEKMQ (reference sequence). The CDR3 totals 16 residues. J gave up 2 bases and V 3 bases, and 8 bases lay outside the gene matches. The CDR3 reads CASSLWAGGSNYGYTF. The CDR3 DNA follows: TGTGCCAGCAGCTTGTGGGCAGGGGGCTCCAACTATGGCTACACCTTC.

The chain combines TRBV28 with TRBJ1-5, with D unclear. Trimming removed 5 bases at V and 0 bases at J, with 8 bases between. The CDR3 totals 14 residues. From germline, CDR1 is MDHEN and CDR2 SYDVKM. CDR3 sequence reads: CASSAGLSNQPQHF. DNA of the CDR3: TGTGCCAGCAGTGCGGGTCTTAGCAATCAGCCCCAGCATTTT.

V is TRBV13 and J is TRBJ2-3; tentative D call: TRBD1 (8 bases). The CDR3 extends over 17 amino acids. Germline CDR1 and CDR2: PRHDT and FYEKMQ (reference sequence). The V gene lost 3 bases and the J gene lost 4 bases, with 20 bases spanning the gap. The chain's CDR3 is CASSFPLTGGGPDTQYF. The CDR3 DNA reads TGTGCCAGCAGCTTCCCCTTAACAGGGGGGGGTCCAGATACGCAGTATTTT.

J is TRBJ1-4 and V is TRBV5-5; no firm D call. This CDR3 spans 12 amino acids. V lost 4 bases, J lost 12 bases, and 13 bases lay in between. Germline lookup yields CDR1 SGHKS and CDR2 YYEKEE (reference sequence). The CDR3 protein is CASSHSDRQLFF. The DNA of the CDR3 is TGTGCCAGCAGCCACTCGGACCGACAACTGTTTTTT.

V and J are TRBV7-3 and TRBJ1-1; a weak D match, TRBD1 (6 bases). The CDR3 sequence is 15 residues long. V was pared by 5 bases and J by 6 bases, with 19 bases between. Germline V gene sequence: CDR1 SGHTA, CDR2 FQGTGA. The CDR3 loop is CASSPTGRGGAEAFF. CDR3 DNA: TGTGCCAGCAGCCCAACAGGGCGGGGAGGCGCTGAAGCTTTCTTT. The full variable domain, completed using reference TRBV7-3 and TRBJ1-1, is GAGVSQTPSNKVTEKGKYVELRCDPISGHTALYWYRQSLGQGPEFLIYFQGTGAADDSGLPNDRFFAVRPEGSVSTLKIQRTERGDSAVYLCASSPTGRGGAEAFFGQGTRLTVV.

This rearrangement joins TRBV5-1 to TRBJ2-3; D remains unclear. This CDR3 has 14 residues. V shed 1 base and J shed 1 base, with 7 bases lying between them. Looked up from germline, CDR1 is SGHRS and CDR2 is YFSETQ. The CDR3 nucleotides read TGCGCCAGCAGCTTGATCTCGGGCACAGATACGCAGTATTTT. This codes for CASSLISGTDTQYF.

This clone was counted a few times. This sequence joins TRBV5-1 and TRBJ2-1; TRBD2 aligns across 14 bases. From germline, CDR1 is SGHRS and CDR2 YFSETQ. The V gene end was trimmed by 0 bases and the J gene end by 1 base; junction bases not matched to a gene: 6. There are 19 residues in the CDR3. The CDR3 coding sequence is TGCGCCAGCAGCTTGGCGTCCGGGACTAGCGGGAGTTCCTACAATGAGCAGTTCTTC. Amino acid sequence: CASSLASGTSGSSYNEQFF.

This clone has just a few counts. This chain uses TRBV18 with TRBJ1-2; no reliable D call. The V and J ends lost 3 bases and 4 bases respectively, with 15 bases between them. From germline, CDR1 is KGHSH and CDR2 LQKENI. The CDR3 is made up of 15 amino acids. The CDR3 DNA reads TGTGCCAGCTCACCCGAATCTATGGTGGGCTATGGCTACACCTTC. It translates to CASSPESMVGYGYTF.